This T cell receptor (beta chain) was captured in a study of tumor and adjacent non-tumor tissue in lung cancer. In the study overall: About 4.17 million productive TCRbeta reads were obtained per sample on average.

A modified ARM-PCR protocol with three rounds of nested PCR amplified TCRbeta. TCRdb analysed the multiplex PCR reads with MiXCR anew, one entry per CDR3 protein. The repertoire holds tens of thousands of distinct CDR3 sequences, with roughly two thirds as singletons. Germline V gene sequence: CDR1 SGHNT, CDR2 YYREEE (reference sequence). This CDR3 spans 14 amino acids. No cell sorting was done before RNA was extracted from the tissue. About this clonotype itself: The germline gene is not matched at one end of the junction; a read error may be the cause.

The chain is built from TRBV5-4 and TRBJ2-3; D might be TRBD1 (5 bases). Source material: lung tumor tissue. This TCR came from a woman between 35 and 50 years old with non-small cell lung cancer. CDR3 amino acids: CASEQGPSTDTEYF. Here the CDR3 DNA reads TGTGCCAGCGAGCAGGGCCCGAGTACAGATACGGAGTATTTT. The full variable domain, completed using reference TRBV5-4 and TRBJ2-3, is ETGVTQSPTHLIKTRGQQVTLRCSSQSGHNTVSWYQQALGQGPQFIFQYYREEENGRGNFPPRFSGLQFPNYSSELNVNALELDDSALYLCASEQGPSTDTEYFGPGTRLTVL.